The clone carrying this T cell receptor beta chain was detected many times. Its antigen remains unknown. The entry originates in a study of naive and memory T cell subsets. Study results and caveats: Possibly reflecting memory cells re-expressing CD45RA, a few larger clonotypes occurred in naive repertoires, especially CD8.

This CDR3 has 17 residues. V was clipped by 0 bases and J by 3 bases, with 14 bases between them. Germline values: CDR1 LGHNA, CDR2 YNFKEQ. Both TRBC1 and TRBC2 were covered by a beta constant-region primer of two equimolar oligonucleotides. Four rounds of PCR amplified the ligated cDNA using nested alpha and beta constant-region primers plus SP2. One entry per CDR3 protein results from TCRdb running MiXCR on the UMI-ligation and nested PCR reads. The table has some 82,000 distinct CDR3 sequences, roughly 12% seen once. The receptor comes from a human donor in good health. The rearrangement uses TRBV4-2 and TRBJ2-2; the D is unclear. The sequencing input was naive CD4+ T cells from blood. The DNA of the CDR3 is TGTGCCAGCAGCCAAGATTTCCCGGACGTCGACACCGGGGAGCTGTTTTTT. This codes for CASSQDFPDVDTGELFF.